Shown below are 30 T cell receptor beta chains from a single sample sequenced in a study of blood T cell repertoires in COVID-19. Clones were read by immunoSEQ multiplex PCR, and TCRdb kept only the in-frame ones, dropping some. Among approximately 200,000 clones listed, 80% to 90% were seen once. Sequenced: peripheral blood. The receptors here all came from a man between 18 and 35 years old with active or convalescent COVID-19.

A remark on this clone: The same CDR3 also results from other DNA sequences found in this sample. The chain combines TRBV7-2 with TRBJ1-1; no clear D gene. From germline, CDR1 is SGHTA and CDR2 FQGNSA. CDR3 length equals 13 residues. V was pared by 1 base and J by 1 base, with 4 bases between. CDR3 protein: CASSLGANTEAFF. The CDR3 DNA is TGTGCCAGCAGCTTAGGGGCGAACACTGAAGCTTTCTTT. Complete variable domain (other parts from reference TRBV7-2 and TRBJ1-1): GAGVSQSPSNKVTEKGKDVELRCDPISGHTALYWYRQSLGQGLEFLIYFQGNSAPDKSGLPSDRFSAERTGGSVSTLTIQRTQQEDSAVYLCASSLGANTEAFFGQGTRLTVV.

This chain uses TRBV6-5 with TRBJ1-1, with unresolved D. In germline, CDR1 is MNHEY, CDR2 SVGAGI. This CDR3 has 15 residues. The ends were cut back, 2 bases at V and 4 bases at J, with 14 bases in the middle. CDR3 protein: CASSYQESRATEAFF. Here the CDR3 DNA reads TGTGCCAGCAGTTACCAAGAGTCGCGTGCCACTGAAGCTTTCTTT.

The rearrangement joins TRBV6-6 to TRBJ2-2; TRBD1 might be the D (5 bases). Looked up from germline, CDR1 is MNHNY and CDR2 is SVGAGI (reference sequence). This CDR3 has 15 residues. The germline V and J ends were trimmed by 5 bases and 4 bases, with 14 bases remaining between them. The CDR3 DNA follows: TGTGCCAGCAGTGAGTTGGGGCGAGGCACCGGGGAGCTGTTTTTT. It yields the protein CASSELGRGTGELFF.

The chain couples TRBV18 to TRBJ1-2; D gene ambiguous. V was trimmed by 3 bases and J by 7 bases, leaving 6 bases between them. The germline gives CDR1 KGHSH, CDR2 LQKENI. The CDR3 covers 11 residues. CDR3 DNA: TGTGCCAGCTCACCGGAGGGTGGCTACACCTTC. Protein: CASSPEGGYTF.

This clone was counted many times. The chain joins TRBV9 to TRBJ2-1; 7 bases agree with TRBD2. After removal of 3 bases from V and 7 bases from J, the junction contained 13 bases not matched to a gene. Germline V CDR1 and CDR2: SGDLS, YYNGEE. This CDR3 contains 16 residues. CDR3 DNA sequence: TGTGCCAGCAGCGATAGGACTAGTGTTATAGGTAATGAGCAGTTCTTC. Translated, it gives CASSDRTSVIGNEQFF.

The chain has TRBV5-5 and TRBJ1-5; D gene unclear. The CDR3 extends over 15 amino acids. The germline gives CDR1 SGHKS, CDR2 YYEKEE (reference sequence). The V end was cut by 1 base, the J end by 4 bases, with 12 bases between. CDR3 amino acids: CASSLSEGSNQPQHF. The CDR3 nucleotides are TGTGCCAGCAGCTTGTCGGAGGGATCGAATCAGCCCCAGCATTTT.

The genes are TRBV24-1 and TRBJ2-3; TRBD1 matches at 9 bases. The CDR3 extends over 16 amino acids. V trimming: 4 bases; J trimming: 2 bases; junction bases outside the gene matches: 6. Germline loops: CDR1 KGHDR, CDR2 SFDVKD. The CDR3 DNA reads as TGTGCCACCAGTGACCCCGGGACAGGGAACACAGATACGCAGTATTTT. Residues: CATSDPGTGNTDTQYF.

This chain uses TRBV6-5 with TRBJ2-5; TRBD2 is a possible D gene (6 bases). CDR1 is MNHEY, CDR2 SVGAGI, per germline. The CDR3 has 14 amino acids. Trimming took off 6 bases at V and 5 bases at J, with 16 bases between the two ends. Here the CDR3 DNA reads TGTGCCAGCAGAGTCCAAGCGGGCACTGAGACCCAGTACTTC. Encoded protein: CASRVQAGTETQYF.

The J gene is TRBJ2-7, the V gene TRBV3-1 (or the pseudogene TRBV3-2), with 9 bases identical to TRBD2. CDR3 length: 13 amino acids. J gave up 7 bases and V 1 base, and 2 bases lay outside the gene matches. Germline V gene data show CDR1 as LGHDT and CDR2 as YNNKEL (reference sequence). The CDR3 protein is CASSQVTSGEQYF. CDR3 bases: TGTGCCAGCAGCCAAGTCACTAGCGGGGAGCAGTACTTC.

The genes are TRBV4-3 and TRBJ2-1; 9 nucleotides line up with TRBD2. Looked up from germline, CDR1 is LGHNA and CDR2 is YSLEER. This CDR3 spans 18 amino acids. V was pared by 0 bases and J by 2 bases, with 8 bases of the junction left unmatched. CDR3 sequence (DNA): TGCGCCAGCAGCCAAGATGGGGCGGGAGGGAGGCCCTACAATGAGCAGTTCTTC. Translating it yields CASSQDGAGGRPYNEQFF.

This clone was observed a few times. The V and J genes are TRBV28 and TRBJ1-5; D remains ambiguous. This CDR3 region has 13 residues. Trimming left V 2 bases short and J 6 bases short, with 8 bases between. In germline, CDR1 is MDHEN, CDR2 SYDVKM. The CDR3 here is CASSLALAQPQHF. In DNA, the CDR3 is TGTGCCAGCAGTTTAGCCCTGGCTCAGCCCCAGCATTTT. Using reference TRBV28 and TRBJ1-5 for the parts outside the CDR3, the full variable domain is DVKVTQSSRYLVKRTGEKVFLECVQDMDHENMFWYRQDPGLGLRLIYFSYDVKMKEKGDIPEGYSVSREKKERFSLILESASTNQTSMYLCASSLALAQPQHFGDGTRLSIL.

The CDR3 nucleotides read TGTGCCCTCACTACCCGCTCGCGCGGGGGCACTGAAGCTTTCTTT. Translated: CALTTRSRGGTEAFF. The chain uses TRBV28 and TRBJ1-1, with D perhaps matching TRBD1 (5 bases). Germline lookup yields CDR1 MDHEN and CDR2 SYDVKM. Trimming shortened V by 11 bases and J by 4 bases, and 23 bases separated the two germline ends. The CDR3 totals 15 residues.

This clone occurred a few times. This rearrangement joins TRBV19 to TRBJ2-7; D is ambiguous. Trimming left V 5 bases short and J 7 bases short, with 15 bases between. The CDR3 extends over 13 amino acids. Germline V gene data show CDR1 as LNHDA and CDR2 as SQIVND (reference sequence). The CDR3 region is CASSYRVGWEQYF. The DNA of the CDR3 is TGTGCCAGTAGTTACCGGGTCGGATGGGAGCAGTACTTC.

This chain uses TRBV27 with TRBJ2-2; 8 nucleotides line up with TRBD2. Germline trimming cut 6 bases from V and 1 base from J; bases unmatched to any gene: 22. From germline, CDR1 is MNHEY and CDR2 SMNVEV (reference sequence). The CDR3 covers 21 residues. The CDR3 DNA sequence: TGTGCCAGCAGCCCGACGACCGGGACTAGTTACGAATTGGGGAACACCGGGGAGCTGTTTTTT. It translates to CASSPTTGTSYELGNTGELFF.

This sequence joins TRBV29-1 and TRBJ1-1; 8 bases line up with TRBD1. The germline gives CDR1 SQVTM, CDR2 ANQGSEA. The length of the CDR3 is 12 residues. V was pared by 7 bases and J by 8 bases, with 9 bases of the junction left unmatched. CDR3 nucleotides: TGCAGCGCTGGACAGGGAAGGGAGGAAGCTTTCTTT. It yields the protein CSAGQGREEAFF.

This chain uses TRBV4-3 with TRBJ2-1; 9 bases are shared with TRBD2. The V gene's germline CDR1 is LGHNA and CDR2 YSLEER. Unmatched junction bases numbered 7, after V lost 0 bases and J lost 4 bases. The CDR3 covers 17 residues. This CDR3 reads CASSQEVEREVYNEQFF. DNA for the CDR3: TGCGCCAGCAGCCAAGAAGTCGAGCGGGAGGTTTACAATGAGCAGTTCTTC.

The chain has TRBV27 and TRBJ2-7, with 8 bases identical to TRBD1. V dropped 4 bases and J dropped 7; count of bases not matched to a gene: 12. The V gene's germline CDR1 is MNHEY and CDR2 SMNVEV (reference sequence). The CDR3 spans 15 residues. The CDR3 DNA follows: TGTGCCAGCAGTTCGGACAGGGTGATCAATTCAGAGCAGTACTTC. Its protein is CASSSDRVINSEQYF.

The chain couples TRBV15 to TRBJ1-1; maybe TRBD1 (6 bases). With 4 bases removed from V and 7 bases from J, the gap between germline ends came to 19 bases. The germline V gene encodes CDR1 LNHNV and CDR2 YYDKDF (reference sequence). The CDR3 length is 15 residues. The CDR3, as DNA: TGTGCCACCAGCAAAGTGGACAGTCGGGGAGTTGAAGCTTTCTTT. The encoded protein is CATSKVDSRGVEAFF.

This chain joins TRBV5-1 and TRBJ1-1; the match to TRBD1 covers 7 bases. J was trimmed by 4 bases and V by 0 bases; bases with no gene match: 12. This CDR3 is built from 17 residues. CDR1 SGHRS and CDR2 YFSETQ come from the germline V gene. Here the CDR3 reads CASSLARPTGAGTEAFF. DNA of the CDR3: TGCGCCAGCAGCTTGGCCCGACCTACAGGGGCAGGCACTGAAGCTTTCTTT. Using reference TRBV5-1 and TRBJ1-1 for the parts outside the CDR3, the full variable domain is KAGVTQTPRYLIKTRGQQVTLSCSPISGHRSVSWYQQTPGQGLQFLFEYFSETQRNKGNFPGRFSGRQFSNSRSEMNVSTLELGDSALYLCASSLARPTGAGTEAFFGQGTRLTVV.

CDR3 sequence: CASSQDGQYNEQFF. Here the CDR3 DNA reads TGCGCCAGCAGCCAAGATGGACAATACAATGAGCAGTTCTTC. V gene TRBV4-3 combines with J gene TRBJ2-1; the D gene is possibly TRBD1 (5 bases). The CDR3 is 14 amino acids. The germline gives CDR1 LGHNA, CDR2 YSLEER. Trimming removed 0 bases at V and 4 bases at J, with 7 bases between.

The rearrangement links TRBV30 to TRBJ2-6, with unresolved D. In germline, CDR1 is GTSNPN, CDR2 SVGIG (reference sequence). V was cut by 8 bases and J by 1 base, with 9 bases left in between. The CDR3 has 13 amino acids. CDR3 sequence (DNA): TGTGCCCTTGAGCCATCTGGGGCCAACGTCCTGACTTTC. Encoded protein: CALEPSGANVLTF.

The chain recombines TRBV5-1 with TRBJ1-2, with D possibly matching TRBD1 (5 bases). Germline V CDR1 and CDR2: SGHRS, YFSETQ. The V and J ends lost 5 bases and 2 bases respectively, with 16 bases between them. The CDR3 runs to 15 residues. The CDR3 DNA reads TGCGCCAGCAGTTTTGACAGTTTCCAGAACTATGGCTACACCTTC. This encodes CASSFDSFQNYGYTF.

The gene calls are TRBV27 and TRBJ1-2; tentative D call: TRBD1 (5 bases). V gave up 6 bases and J gave up 12 bases, with 23 bases separating them. The CDR3 is 14 amino acids. Germline-derived CDR1 and CDR2 are MNHEY and SMNVEV (reference sequence). CDR3 loop: CASRAQDGTKGHTF. The CDR3 DNA is TGTGCCAGCAGAGCACAGGACGGTACTAAGGGCCACACCTTC.

The CDR3 region is CASSPGTGIRYTF. DNA for the CDR3: TGTGCCAGCAGTCCCGGGACAGGGATCCGCTACACCTTC. The chain joins TRBV6-5 to TRBJ1-2; the match to TRBD1 covers 9 bases. V was clipped by 5 bases and J by 9 bases; unmatched bases: 7. The CDR3 covers 13 residues. Germline V CDR1 and CDR2: MNHEY, SVGAGI.

This rearrangement joins TRBV4-1 to TRBJ2-7; D not certain. Germline-derived CDR1 and CDR2 are MGHRA and YSYEKL. The CDR3 consists of 15 residues. V dropped 0 bases and J dropped 2 bases, with 11 bases sitting between them. The CDR3 DNA is TGCGCCAGCAGCCAAGATAAGCAGGTACCCTACGAGCAGTACTTC. Its protein product is CASSQDKQVPYEQYF.

This chain connects TRBV12-3 or TRBV12-4 to TRBJ2-3, with no clear D. With 6 bases removed from V and 0 bases from J, the gap between germline ends came to 4 bases. The CDR3 extends over 12 amino acids. The CDR3 DNA follows: TGTGCCAGCAGCCAAAGCACAGATACGCAGTATTTT. It specifies CASSQSTDTQYF.

V and J are TRBV11-3 and TRBJ2-1; D remains unclear. The CDR3 sequence is 14 residues long. Trimming pared 3 bases from V and 5 bases from J, leaving 11 bases between. In germline, CDR1 is SGHNT, CDR2 YENEEA. The CDR3 DNA reads as TGTGCCAGCAGCTTTACTTCGGTAAACAATGAGCAGTTCTTC. This encodes CASSFTSVNNEQFF.

Concerning this clone: This sample also contains other DNA sequences that code for the same CDR3. The V call is TRBV3-1 (or the pseudogene TRBV3-2), the J call TRBJ1-4, with TRBD1 identical over 9 bases. The length of the CDR3 is 14 residues. Germline V gene lookup returns CDR1 LGHDT and CDR2 YNNKEL (reference sequence). The V segment lost 4 bases and the J segment 8 bases; nucleotides outside the gene matches: 5. The CDR3 DNA is TGTGCCAGCAGCCCGGGACAGGGAAACGAAAAACTGTTTTTT. This encodes CASSPGQGNEKLFF.

V gene TRBV5-4 combines with J gene TRBJ2-1; D not resolved. The V end was cut by 3 bases, the J end by 10 bases, with 11 bases between. CDR1 SGHNT and CDR2 YYREEE come from the germline V gene (reference sequence). CDR3 size: 12 residues. CDR3 DNA: TGTGCCAGCAGCTCCCCCTCTAGGGAGCAGTTCTTC. Its translation is CASSSPSREQFF.

The chain carries TRBV10-3 and TRBJ2-3, with a weak D call TRBD2 (5 bases). Per the germline V gene, CDR1 is ENHRY and CDR2 is SYGVKD. Trimming took 7 bases from V and 4 from J, leaving 9 bases between them. This CDR3 comprises 12 residues. The CDR3 DNA reads TGTGCCATCACGCCGGGATCAGATACGCAGTATTTT. Amino acid sequence: CAITPGSDTQYF.